The TCR beta chain described here comes from a study of T cells in Graves' hyperthyroidism and ophthalmopathy. Regions amplified from RNA transcripts were the TCR beta CDR3 regions. A first-round RT-PCR of the TCR CDR3 used the HTBI primer set. MiXCR, applied by TCRdb to the multiplex PCR reads, yields one record per CDR3 protein. The data show roughly 700,000 distinct CDR3 sequences, 17% seen once. Criteria for exclusion of patients were uncontrolled infection, other autoimmune disease, pregnancy or lactation. The study's findings and limits: The majority of expanded thyroid clonotypes above 0.001 also appeared in blood. Researchers report that a 13 V-J model separated ophthalmopathy from stable hyperthyroidism.

This clonotype was picked up many times. Antigen: not known. V lost 2 bases and J 5 bases, leaving 9 bases between the germline ends. The CDR3 runs 13 residues. Germline assignment: CDR1 MNHEY and CDR2 SVGAGI. The chain combines TRBV6-5 with TRBJ2-5; the D is unclear. Sequences were obtained from blood. The clonotype comes from a man over 45 with Graves' hyperthyroidism. The CDR3 DNA is TGTGCCAGCAGTTACCTTCCCTTGGAGACCCAGTACTTC. Its protein is CASSYLPLETQYF.